This TCR beta chain emerged from a study of shared clonotypes between healthy human individuals. Sequencing was at deep level. Sequencing was performed with immunoSEQ multiplex PCR; in TCRdb, only in-frame clones are kept and a portion is missing. The data contain 550,000 to 850,000 clones, about 74% of them singletons. Researchers partitioned CD4+ cells into CD45RA+ naive and CD45RA-negative memory subsets. The germline CDR1 and CDR2 sequences are KGHSH and LQKENI. Trimming removed 4 bases from V and 3 bases from J, with 8 bases in between. This CDR3 is built from 13 residues. The sequencing input was memory CD4+ T cells sorted from blood. Subset reported: CD45RA-negative fraction. The chain is built from TRBV18 and TRBJ2-3; D gene ambiguous. This receptor was taken from a woman in her twenties or thirties in good health. CDR3 sequence reads: CASSLTLTDTQYF. In DNA form, the CDR3 reads TGTGCCAGCTCACTTACTTTAACAGATACGCAGTATTTT. Drawing the rest from reference TRBV18 and TRBJ2-3, the complete variable domain is NAGVMQNPRHLVRRRGQEARLRCSPMKGHSHVYWYRQLPEEGLKFMVYLQKENIIDESGMPKERFSAEFPKEGPSILRIQQVVRGDSAAYFCASSLTLTDTQYFGPGTRLTVL.